The 26 T cell receptor beta chains below were found in one sample sequenced in a study of shared clonotypes between healthy human individuals. Here immunoSEQ multiplex PCR was the method, and the copy in TCRdb shows in-frame clones only, minus some. The sample consists of 400,000 to 600,000 clones, 75% to 85% of them appearing once. The sequenced sample was PBMCs. The source of these receptors is a woman between 40 and 50 years old in good health. Some clones in this sample may be carry-over from other donors' samples.

Regarding this clone: The same CDR3 can be traced to other DNA sequences in this sample. The chain is built from TRBV5-1 and TRBJ2-3, with D possibly matching TRBD1 (6 bases). V lost 0 bases, J lost 5 bases, and 10 bases lay in between. Germline CDR1 is SGHRS and CDR2 is YFSETQ. The CDR3 is made up of 14 amino acids. CDR3 nucleotide sequence: TGCGCCAGCAGCTTGGTACAGGGTTTAGATACGCAGTATTTT. Its translation is CASSLVQGLDTQYF.

This clone has a handful of counts. The V and J genes are TRBV10-2 and TRBJ1-1; D remains ambiguous. Looked up from germline, CDR1 is WSHSY and CDR2 is SAAADI. The V gene lost 9 bases and the J gene lost 3 bases, with 17 bases spanning the gap. The CDR3 is made up of 14 amino acids. The CDR3 nucleotides read TGCGCCAGTTCTCGGGGAGGCGGGGACACTGAAGCTTTCTTT. It yields the protein CASSRGGGDTEAFF.

The chain recombines TRBV9 with TRBJ2-3; unclear D gene. This CDR3 contains 14 residues. CDR1 and CDR2 from the germline V gene are SGDLS and YYNGEE. V was pared by 4 bases and J by 0 bases, with 9 bases between. The CDR3 region has the DNA TGTGCCAGCAGCTTGACCACTAGCACAGATACGCAGTATTTT. It yields the protein CASSLTTSTDTQYF.

A word on this clone: The junction departs from germline at one end; a sequencing error may be responsible. This rearrangement joins TRBV28 to TRBJ2-3; tentative D call: TRBD2 (6 bases). The CDR3 runs to 14 residues. Germline CDR1 MDHEN, CDR2 SYDVKM. CDR3 sequence reads: CVSSPRRDLDTQYF. The CDR3 bases are TGTGTCAGCAGTCCCCGGCGGGACCTAGATACGCAGTATTTT. The entire variable domain, with the rest obtained from reference TRBV28 and TRBJ2-3, is as follows: DVKVTQSSRYLVKRTGEKVFLECVQDMDHENMFWYRQDPGLGLRLIYFSYDVKMKEKGDIPEGYSVSREKKERFSLILESASTNQTSMYLCVSSPRRDLDTQYFGPGTRLTVL.

This chain connects TRBV18 to TRBJ1-5, with D unresolved. Trimming cost V 2 bases and J 3 bases, with 5 bases left between them. The germline CDR1 and CDR2 sequences are KGHSH and LQKENI. The CDR3 totals 13 residues. CDR3 bases: TGTGCCAGCTCACCAGCGGACAATCAGCCCCAGCATTTT. This encodes CASSPADNQPQHF. Full variable domain (remainder filled in from reference TRBV18 and TRBJ1-5): NAGVMQNPRHLVRRRGQEARLRCSPMKGHSHVYWYRQLPEEGLKFMVYLQKENIIDESGMPKERFSAEFPKEGPSILRIQQVVRGDSAAYFCASSPADNQPQHFGDGTRLSIL.

This chain links TRBV5-6 with TRBJ2-1; D is tentatively TRBD1 or TRBD2 (6 bases each). The CDR3 sequence is 15 residues long. Germline V gene lookup returns CDR1 SGHDT and CDR2 YYEEEE. V shed 2 bases and J shed 6 bases, with 15 bases lying between them. This chain's CDR3 is CASSLGGSGSNEQFF. CDR3 DNA sequence: TGTGCCAGCAGCTTAGGGGGGAGCGGTTCCAATGAGCAGTTCTTC.

CDR3 protein: CASSARLGRGANVLTF. In DNA, the CDR3 is TGTGCCAGCAGCGCTCGGCTGGGTCGCGGGGCCAACGTCCTGACTTTC. V and J are TRBV5-8 and TRBJ2-6; D remains ambiguous. The CDR3 contains 16 residues. In germline, CDR1 is SGHTS, CDR2 YDEGEE. V lost 4 bases to trimming and J lost 4 bases, with 15 bases between them.

As to this clone: A read error may produce the germline difference seen at one junction end. Other DNA sequences in this specimen translate into the identical CDR3. The rearrangement links TRBV27 to TRBJ1-1; no definite D call. There are 15 residues in the CDR3. CDR1 is MNHEY, CDR2 SMNVEV, per germline (reference sequence). CDR3: CASSLSMSGNTEAFF. The DNA of the CDR3 is TGTGCCAGTAGTTTAAGTATGTCGGGGAACACTGAAGCTTTCTTT.

The V and J genes are TRBV19 and TRBJ2-5; TRBD2 aligns across 7 bases. The junction had 3 bases not matched to a gene; V was cut back by 4 bases and J by 1 base. This CDR3 has 14 amino acids. Germline CDR1 is LNHDA and CDR2 is SQIVND (reference sequence). The CDR3 region has the DNA TGTGCCAGTAGTAGGACGGGAGGCCAAGAGACCCAGTACTTC. It encodes CASSRTGGQETQYF.

The gene calls are TRBV15 and TRBJ1-1, with 12 bases that match TRBD1. J lost 1 base, V lost 5 bases, and 14 bases had no gene match. The CDR3 sequence is 19 residues long. Germline CDR1 and CDR2: LNHNV and YYDKDF (reference sequence). The CDR3 reads CATSGDSGTGGARNTEAFF. The CDR3 DNA sequence: TGTGCCACCAGCGGGGATTCCGGGACAGGGGGCGCCCGGAACACTGAAGCTTTCTTT. Full variable domain (outside the CDR3, taken from reference TRBV15 and TRBJ1-1): DAMVIQNPRYQVTQFGKPVTLSCSQTLNHNVMYWYQQKSSQAPKLLFHYYDKDFNNEADTPDNFQSRRPNTSFCFLDIRSPGLGDTAMYLCATSGDSGTGGARNTEAFFGQGTRLTVV.

J is TRBJ2-7 and V is TRBV5-4, with 7 bases matching TRBD1. The germline V gene encodes CDR1 SGHNT and CDR2 YYREEE (reference sequence). This CDR3 contains 13 residues. J was trimmed by 7 bases and V by 4 bases; bases with no gene match: 8. This chain's CDR3 is CASSKGQPWEQYF. CDR3 coding DNA: TGTGCCAGCAGCAAGGGACAGCCTTGGGAGCAGTACTTC.

The chain uses TRBV27 and TRBJ1-5, with 7 bases that match TRBD1. CDR3 size: 14 residues. V gave up 4 bases and J gave up 5 bases; unmatched junction bases: 5. CDR1 and CDR2 from the germline V gene are MNHEY and SMNVEV (reference sequence). The DNA for the CDR3 is TGTGCCAGCAGTTCCCCGCAGGGGGATCAGCCCCAGCATTTT. Translation gives CASSSPQGDQPQHF.

The chain is built from TRBV30 and TRBJ1-6; D is perhaps TRBD1 (5 bases). V was pared by 4 bases and J by 7 bases, with 11 bases between. The CDR3 spans 13 residues. Germline values: CDR1 GTSNPN, CDR2 SVGIG (reference sequence). CDR3 loop: CAWTGTDNSPLHF. In nucleotides, the CDR3 is TGTGCCTGGACCGGGACGGACAATTCACCCCTCCACTTT. Full variable domain (rest looked up from reference TRBV30 and TRBJ1-6): SQTIHQWPATLVQPVGSPLSLECTVEGTSNPNLYWYRQAAGRGLQLLFYSVGIGQISSEVPQNLSASRPQDRQFILSSKKLLLSDSGFYLCAWTGTDNSPLHFGNGTRLTVT.

The chain carries TRBV7-8 and TRBJ1-2; no firm D call. V lost 6 bases, J lost 6 bases, and 14 bases lay in between. Germline assignment: CDR1 SGHVS and CDR2 FQNEAQ. This CDR3 has 13 amino acids. The CDR3 loop is CASSSGWTDGYTF. The CDR3 region has the DNA TGTGCCAGCAGTTCTGGATGGACGGATGGCTACACCTTC. The variable domain in full, with the rest retrieved from reference TRBV7-8 and TRBJ1-2, is GAGVSQSPRYKVAKRGQDVALRCDPISGHVSLFWYQQALGQGPEFLTYFQNEAQLDKSGLPSDRFFAERPEGSVSTLKIQRTQQEDSAVYLCASSSGWTDGYTFGSGTRLTVV.

The gene calls are TRBV7-3 and TRBJ2-3, with D perhaps matching TRBD1 or TRBD2 (5 bases each). CDR1 is SGHTA, CDR2 FQGTGA, per germline. Trimming left V 2 bases short and J 6 bases short, with 9 bases between. This CDR3 is 13 amino acids long. The CDR3 DNA reads as TGTGCCAGCAGCTTAGGGACGTTGGATACGCAGTATTTT. Translation gives CASSLGTLDTQYF.

The V call is TRBV5-8, the J call TRBJ2-1; a possible D gene is TRBD2 (5 bases). V was shortened by 4 bases and J by 0 bases, with 17 bases between the two germline ends. Germline V CDR1 and CDR2: SGHTS, YDEGEE. The length of the CDR3 is 17 residues. CDR3 sequence (DNA): TGTGCCAGCAGCCTCTTCCGGGGAGTGAGCTCCTACAATGAGCAGTTCTTC. Translated: CASSLFRGVSSYNEQFF.

Concerning this clone: Its ends do not fully match the called genes, so a read error is possible. V gene TRBV7-7 combines with J gene TRBJ2-2; D is unresolved. CDR3 length: 12 amino acids. CDR1 and CDR2 from the germline V gene are SSHAT and FNYEAQ (reference sequence). DNA of the CDR3: TGTGCTAGCAGCTCTCCTACCGGGGAGCTGTTTTTT. As protein: CASSSPTGELFF.

This clone was seen once. This chain links TRBV11-2 with TRBJ2-3; D unresolved. CDR3 length: 13 amino acids. The V end was cut by 3 bases, the J end by 6 bases, with 10 bases between. From germline, CDR1 is SGHAT and CDR2 FQNNGV. The CDR3 spells CASSLTTGDTQYF. Written as DNA, the CDR3 is TGTGCCAGCAGCTTGACGACCGGGGATACGCAGTATTTT.

About this clone: The sample carries other DNA sequences with the same CDR3. The chain carries TRBV5-4 and TRBJ1-1; no definite D call. Germline-derived CDR1 and CDR2 are SGHNT and YYREEE (reference sequence). This CDR3 is 16 amino acids long. The ends were cut back, 0 bases at V and 4 bases at J, with 16 bases in the middle. The CDR3 here is CASSLGSAERGTEAFF. In DNA form, the CDR3 reads TGTGCCAGCAGCTTGGGGTCAGCGGAAAGAGGCACTGAAGCTTTCTTT.

The CDR3 region has the DNA TGCGCCAGCAGCCTTTCTAGCGGGAGAGGGAGTGAGCAGTTCTTC. Encoded protein: CASSLSSGRGSEQFF. This chain uses TRBV5-1 with TRBJ2-1, with TRBD2 matching 10 bases. The V and J ends lost 4 bases and 9 bases, in that order; junction bases with no gene match: 10. This CDR3 is built from 15 residues. CDR1 and CDR2 (germline): SGHRS, YFSETQ.

The V and J genes are TRBV7-9 and TRBJ1-2; weak D call: TRBD1 (5 bases). The CDR3 contains 14 residues. V lost 1 base and J 7 bases, leaving 13 bases between the germline ends. In germline, CDR1 is SEHNR, CDR2 FQNEAQ (reference sequence). CDR3 nucleotide sequence: TGTGCCAGCAGCTTAGACGCAGGGAGTTTTGGCTACACCTTC. Amino acid sequence: CASSLDAGSFGYTF.

This rearrangement joins TRBV10-2 to TRBJ2-2; D call uncertain. Trimming cost V 3 bases and J 6 bases, with 11 bases left between them. The CDR3 sequence is 14 residues long. In germline, CDR1 is WSHSY, CDR2 SAAADI. The chain's CDR3 is CASSDHLAAGELFF. The CDR3 region has the DNA TGCGCCAGCAGTGATCACTTGGCGGCCGGGGAGCTGTTTTTT.

This chain links TRBV23-1 with TRBJ2-7; possibly TRBD1 for D (6 bases). TRBV23-1 counts as an open reading frame of uncertain function. The CDR3 is 14 amino acids. With 9 bases removed from V and 10 bases from J, the gap between germline ends came to 25 bases. In DNA form, the CDR3 reads TGCGCCAGTCCCTCGAGAGGACCATCCAGGGGTCAGTACTTC. This sequence encodes CASPSRGPSRGQYF.

This CDR3 is CASSFGGGGSYEQYF. The DNA for the CDR3 is TGTGCCAGCAGCTTTGGAGGGGGCGGTTCCTACGAGCAGTACTTC. The genes are TRBV7-2 and TRBJ2-7; D is possibly TRBD1 (7 bases). Trimming cost V 3 bases and J 1 base, with 13 bases left between them. The CDR3 spans 15 residues. CDR1 SGHTA and CDR2 FQGNSA come from the germline V gene.

The rearrangement uses TRBV29-1 and TRBJ1-2; D is possibly TRBD1 (5 bases). The length of the CDR3 is 12 residues. CDR1 and CDR2 from the germline V gene are SQVTM and ANQGSEA. V was pared by 4 bases and J by 5 bases, with 11 bases between. The CDR3 is CSVVEGLYGYTF. CDR3 bases: TGCAGCGTTGTGGAGGGACTGTATGGCTACACCTTC.

This clone was observed a handful of times. The gene calls are TRBV28 and TRBJ1-2; weak D call: TRBD1 (5 bases). The CDR3 loop spans 14 amino acids. CDR1 is MDHEN and CDR2 is SYDVKM in the germline V gene. The germline V and J ends were trimmed by 7 bases and 5 bases, with 17 bases remaining between them. The chain's CDR3 is CASIPTQGGYGYTF. CDR3 in DNA: TGTGCCAGCATTCCCACTCAGGGAGGATATGGCTACACCTTC.